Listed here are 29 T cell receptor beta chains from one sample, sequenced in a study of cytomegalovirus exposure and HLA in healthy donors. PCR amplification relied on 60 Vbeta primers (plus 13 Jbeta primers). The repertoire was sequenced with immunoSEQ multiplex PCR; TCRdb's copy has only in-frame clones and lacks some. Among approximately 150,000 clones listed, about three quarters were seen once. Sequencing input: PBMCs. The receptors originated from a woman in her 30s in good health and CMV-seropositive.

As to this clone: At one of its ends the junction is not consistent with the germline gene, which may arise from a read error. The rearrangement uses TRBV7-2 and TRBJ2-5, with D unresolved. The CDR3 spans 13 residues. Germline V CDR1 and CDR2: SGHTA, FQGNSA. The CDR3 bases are TGTGCCAGCAGCTTAGCCGTCGCTCAGGCCCAATACTTC. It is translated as CASSLAVAQAQYF.

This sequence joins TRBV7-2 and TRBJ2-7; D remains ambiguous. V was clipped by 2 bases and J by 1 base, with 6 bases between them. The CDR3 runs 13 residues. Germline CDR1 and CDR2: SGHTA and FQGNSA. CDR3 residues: CASSLYSSYEQYF. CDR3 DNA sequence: TGTGCCAGCAGCTTATACAGTTCCTACGAGCAGTACTTC.

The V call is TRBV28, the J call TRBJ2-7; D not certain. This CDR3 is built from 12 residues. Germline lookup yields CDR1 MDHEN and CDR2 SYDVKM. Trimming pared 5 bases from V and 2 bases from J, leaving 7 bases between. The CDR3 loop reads CASSPPAYEQYF. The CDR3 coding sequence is TGTGCCAGCAGTCCCCCGGCCTACGAGCAGTACTTC.

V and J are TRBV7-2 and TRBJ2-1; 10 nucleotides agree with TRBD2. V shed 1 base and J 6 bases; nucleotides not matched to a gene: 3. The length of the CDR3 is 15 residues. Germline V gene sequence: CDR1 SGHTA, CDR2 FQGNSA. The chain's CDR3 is CASSLVAGGGNEQFF. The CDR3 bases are TGTGCCAGCAGCTTAGTAGCGGGAGGAGGCAATGAGCAGTTCTTC.

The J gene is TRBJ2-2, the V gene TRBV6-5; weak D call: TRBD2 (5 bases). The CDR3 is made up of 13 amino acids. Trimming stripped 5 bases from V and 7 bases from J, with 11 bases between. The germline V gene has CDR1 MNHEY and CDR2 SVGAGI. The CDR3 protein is CASSTPGNGELFF. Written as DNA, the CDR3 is TGTGCCAGCAGTACCCCGGGGAACGGGGAGCTGTTTTTT.

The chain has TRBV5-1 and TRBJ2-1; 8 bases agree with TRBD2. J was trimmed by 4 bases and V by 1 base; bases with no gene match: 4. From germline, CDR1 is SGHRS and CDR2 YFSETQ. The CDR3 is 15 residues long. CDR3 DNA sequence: TGCGCCAGCAGCTTGAGCGGGAGAGAGTACAATGAGCAGTTCTTC. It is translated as CASSLSGREYNEQFF.

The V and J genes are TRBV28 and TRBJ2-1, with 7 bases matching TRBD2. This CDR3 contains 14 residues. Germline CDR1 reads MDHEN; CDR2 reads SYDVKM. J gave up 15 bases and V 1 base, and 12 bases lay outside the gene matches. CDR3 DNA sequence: TGTGCCAGCAGTTTATCGCTCGGGGGGAGGTTTGCGTTCTTC. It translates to CASSLSLGGRFAFF. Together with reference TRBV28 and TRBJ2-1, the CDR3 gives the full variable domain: DVKVTQSSRYLVKRTGEKVFLECVQDMDHENMFWYRQDPGLGLRLIYFSYDVKMKEKGDIPEGYSVSREKKERFSLILESASTNQTSMYLCASSLSLGGRFAFFGPGTRLTVL.

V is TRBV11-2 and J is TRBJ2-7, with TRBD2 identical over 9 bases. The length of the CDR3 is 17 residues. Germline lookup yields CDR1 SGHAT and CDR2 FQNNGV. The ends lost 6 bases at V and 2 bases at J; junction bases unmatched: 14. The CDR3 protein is CASRNNPLAGLTYEQYF. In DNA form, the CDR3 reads TGTGCCAGCAGGAACAACCCCCTAGCGGGACTGACCTACGAGCAGTACTTC.

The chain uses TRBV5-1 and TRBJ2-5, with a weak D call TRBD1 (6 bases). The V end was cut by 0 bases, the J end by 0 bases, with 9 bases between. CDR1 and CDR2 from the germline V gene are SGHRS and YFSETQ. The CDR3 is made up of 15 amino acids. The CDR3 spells CASSLADRYQETQYF. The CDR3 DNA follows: TGCGCCAGCAGCTTGGCTGACAGGTACCAAGAGACCCAGTACTTC.

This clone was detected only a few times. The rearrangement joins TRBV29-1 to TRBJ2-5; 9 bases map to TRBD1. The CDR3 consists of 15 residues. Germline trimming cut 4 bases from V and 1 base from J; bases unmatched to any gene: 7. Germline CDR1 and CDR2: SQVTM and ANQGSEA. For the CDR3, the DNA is TGCAGCGTTGTAACGGGACAGGGAGGCCAAGAGACCCAGTACTTC. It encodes CSVVTGQGGQETQYF.

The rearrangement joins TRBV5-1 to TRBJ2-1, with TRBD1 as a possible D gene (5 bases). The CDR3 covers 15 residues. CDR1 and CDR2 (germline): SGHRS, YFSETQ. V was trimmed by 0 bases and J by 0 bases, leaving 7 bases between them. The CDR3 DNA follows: TGCGCCAGCAGCTTGGACAGGAACTCCTACAATGAGCAGTTCTTC. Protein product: CASSLDRNSYNEQFF.

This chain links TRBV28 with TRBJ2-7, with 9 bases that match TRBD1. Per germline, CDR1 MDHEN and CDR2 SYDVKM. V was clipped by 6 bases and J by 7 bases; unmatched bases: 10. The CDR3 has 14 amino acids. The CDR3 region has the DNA TGTGCCAGCAGCACCGGGACAGGGTCCTGGGAGCAGTACTTC. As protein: CASSTGTGSWEQYF.

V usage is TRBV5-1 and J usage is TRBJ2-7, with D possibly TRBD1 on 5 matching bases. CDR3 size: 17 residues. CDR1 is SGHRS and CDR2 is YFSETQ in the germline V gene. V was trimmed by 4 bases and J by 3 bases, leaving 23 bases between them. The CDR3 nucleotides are TGCGCCAGCAGCCGTGAGTGGGGAAAGGGGCTTCGCTACGAGCAGTACTTC. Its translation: CASSREWGKGLRYEQYF. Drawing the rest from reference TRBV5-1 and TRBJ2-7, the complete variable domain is KAGVTQTPRYLIKTRGQQVTLSCSPISGHRSVSWYQQTPGQGLQFLFEYFSETQRNKGNFPGRFSGRQFSNSRSEMNVSTLELGDSALYLCASSREWGKGLRYEQYFGPGTRLTVT.

The CDR3 region is CASSSRPQGQGYEQYF. The DNA of the CDR3 is TGCGCCAGCAGTTCACGCCCTCAGGGGCAAGGTTACGAGCAGTACTTC. The chain couples TRBV10-2 to TRBJ2-7, with D perhaps matching TRBD1 (6 bases). Deletions cut 5 bases from V and 4 bases from J, with 21 bases between. The germline gives CDR1 WSHSY, CDR2 SAAADI. The CDR3 spans 16 residues.

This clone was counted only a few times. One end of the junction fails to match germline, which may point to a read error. The chain's CDR3 is CANSEQGVITDTQYF. CDR3 DNA: TGTGCCAACAGTGAACAGGGGGTGATCACAGATACGCAGTATTTT. The chain couples TRBV6-1 to TRBJ2-3; 8 bases map to TRBD1. CDR1 and CDR2 (germline): MNHNS, SASEGT. The CDR3 has 15 residues.

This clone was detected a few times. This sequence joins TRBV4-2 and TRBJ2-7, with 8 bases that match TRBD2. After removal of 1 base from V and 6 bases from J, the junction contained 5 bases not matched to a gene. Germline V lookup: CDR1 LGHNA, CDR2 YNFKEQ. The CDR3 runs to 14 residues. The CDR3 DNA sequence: TGTGCCAGCAGCCAAGGTGGGCGGGAGGTCGAGCAGTACTTC. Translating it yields CASSQGGREVEQYF.

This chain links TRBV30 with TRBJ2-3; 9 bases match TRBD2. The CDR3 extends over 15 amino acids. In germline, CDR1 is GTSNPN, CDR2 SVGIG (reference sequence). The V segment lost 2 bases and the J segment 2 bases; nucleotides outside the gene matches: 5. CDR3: CAWSPSGTHTDTQYF. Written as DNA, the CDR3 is TGTGCCTGGAGTCCTAGCGGGACCCACACAGATACGCAGTATTTT. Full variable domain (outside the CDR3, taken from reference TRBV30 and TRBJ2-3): SQTIHQWPATLVQPVGSPLSLECTVEGTSNPNLYWYRQAAGRGLQLLFYSVGIGQISSEVPQNLSASRPQDRQFILSSKKLLLSDSGFYLCAWSPSGTHTDTQYFGPGTRLTVL.

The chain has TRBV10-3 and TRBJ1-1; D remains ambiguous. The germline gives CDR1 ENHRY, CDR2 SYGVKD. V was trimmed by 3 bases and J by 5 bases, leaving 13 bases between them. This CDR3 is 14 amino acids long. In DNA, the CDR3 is TGTGCCATCAGTGATGTGGGTGTGAGGACTGAAGCTTTCTTT. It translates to CAISDVGVRTEAFF.

In DNA form, the CDR3 reads TGTGCCAGCAGCTTACTTCCGGGTGCGGCTTTCTTT. Amino acid sequence: CASSLLPGAAFF. This rearrangement joins TRBV7-2 to TRBJ1-1; no firm D call. Germline V CDR1 and CDR2: SGHTA, FQGNSA. This CDR3 is built from 12 residues. The ends were cut back, 2 bases at V and 11 bases at J, with 12 bases in the middle.

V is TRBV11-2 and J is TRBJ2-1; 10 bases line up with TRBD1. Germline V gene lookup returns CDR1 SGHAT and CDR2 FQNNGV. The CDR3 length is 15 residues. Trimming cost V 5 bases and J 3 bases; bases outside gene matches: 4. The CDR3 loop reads CASSAGQGVYNEQFF. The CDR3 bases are TGTGCCAGCAGCGCCGGACAGGGGGTCTACAATGAGCAGTTCTTC.

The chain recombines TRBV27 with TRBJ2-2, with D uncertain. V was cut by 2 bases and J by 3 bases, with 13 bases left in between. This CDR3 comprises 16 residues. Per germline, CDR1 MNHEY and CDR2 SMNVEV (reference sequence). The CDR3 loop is CASSLNSIWDTGELFF. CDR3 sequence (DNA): TGTGCCAGCAGTTTAAACAGCATCTGGGACACCGGGGAGCTGTTTTTT.

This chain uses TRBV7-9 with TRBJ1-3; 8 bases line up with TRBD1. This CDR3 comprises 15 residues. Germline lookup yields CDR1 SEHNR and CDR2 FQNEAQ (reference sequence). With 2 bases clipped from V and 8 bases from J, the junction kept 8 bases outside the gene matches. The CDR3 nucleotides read TGTGCCAGCAGCTTATCACAGGGGGTGGTGGACACCATATATTTT. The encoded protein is CASSLSQGVVDTIYF.

DNA of the CDR3: TGCGCCAGCAGTCACCCAGCGATACCCCTAGCGGGAGTAAGGGGGCATGAGCAGTTCTTC. It specifies CASSHPAIPLAGVRGHEQFF. The V gene is TRBV23-1, the J gene TRBJ2-1; TRBD2 matches 10 bases. TRBV23-1 is flagged as an ORF with uncertain function. V shed 3 bases and J 8 bases; nucleotides not matched to a gene: 22. The CDR3 runs 20 residues.

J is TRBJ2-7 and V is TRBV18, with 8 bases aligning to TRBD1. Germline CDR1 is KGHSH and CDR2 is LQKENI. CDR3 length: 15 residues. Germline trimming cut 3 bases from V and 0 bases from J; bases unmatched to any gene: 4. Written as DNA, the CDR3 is TGTGCCAGCTCACCCCGGACAGGGCGCTCCTACGAGCAGTACTTC. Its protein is CASSPRTGRSYEQYF.

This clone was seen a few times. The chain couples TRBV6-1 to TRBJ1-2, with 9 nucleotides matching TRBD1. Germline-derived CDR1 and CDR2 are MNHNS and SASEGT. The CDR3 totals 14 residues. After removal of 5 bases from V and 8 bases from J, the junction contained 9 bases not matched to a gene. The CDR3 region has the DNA TGTGCCAGCAGTCCAAGGGACAGGGAGAGGGGCTACACCTTC. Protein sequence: CASSPRDRERGYTF.

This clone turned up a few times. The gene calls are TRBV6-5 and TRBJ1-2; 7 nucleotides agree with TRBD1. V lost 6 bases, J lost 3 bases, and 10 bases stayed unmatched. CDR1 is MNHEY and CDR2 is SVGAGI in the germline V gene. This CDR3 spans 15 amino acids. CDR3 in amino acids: CASSPRVGGYYGYTF. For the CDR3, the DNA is TGTGCCAGCAGCCCCCGGGTAGGGGGCTACTATGGCTACACCTTC.

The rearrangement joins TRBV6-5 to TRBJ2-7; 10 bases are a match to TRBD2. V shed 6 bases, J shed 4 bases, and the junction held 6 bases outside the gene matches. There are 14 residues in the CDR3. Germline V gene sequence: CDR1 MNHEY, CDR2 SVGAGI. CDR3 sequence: CASSPTSGHYEQYF. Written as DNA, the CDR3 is TGTGCCAGCAGCCCGACTAGCGGGCATTACGAGCAGTACTTC.

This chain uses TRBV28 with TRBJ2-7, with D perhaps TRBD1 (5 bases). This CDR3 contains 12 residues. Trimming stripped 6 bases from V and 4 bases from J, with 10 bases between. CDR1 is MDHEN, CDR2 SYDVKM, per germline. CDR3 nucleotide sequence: TGTGCCAGCAGCTGGGGCAGATACGAGCAGTACTTC. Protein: CASSWGRYEQYF.

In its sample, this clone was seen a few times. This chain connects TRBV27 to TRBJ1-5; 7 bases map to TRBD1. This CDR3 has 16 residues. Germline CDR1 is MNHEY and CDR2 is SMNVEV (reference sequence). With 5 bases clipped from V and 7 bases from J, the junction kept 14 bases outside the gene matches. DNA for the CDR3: TGTGCCAGCAGTCCGTTGACAGGGCCTTCAGAACAGCCCCAGCATTTT. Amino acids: CASSPLTGPSEQPQHF.